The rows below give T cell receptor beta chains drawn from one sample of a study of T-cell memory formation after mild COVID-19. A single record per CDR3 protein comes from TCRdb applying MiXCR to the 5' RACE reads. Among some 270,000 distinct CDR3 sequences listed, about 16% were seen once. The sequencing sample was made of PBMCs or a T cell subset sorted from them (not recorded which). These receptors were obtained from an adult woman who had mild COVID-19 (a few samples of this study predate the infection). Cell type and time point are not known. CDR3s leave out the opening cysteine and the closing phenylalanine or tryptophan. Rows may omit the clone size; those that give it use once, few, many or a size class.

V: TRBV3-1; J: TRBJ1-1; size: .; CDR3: ASSRYTEAF
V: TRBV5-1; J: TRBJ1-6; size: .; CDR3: ASSRGGPGPLH
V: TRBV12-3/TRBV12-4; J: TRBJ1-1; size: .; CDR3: ASSLIRDTEAF
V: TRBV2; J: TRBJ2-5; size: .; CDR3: ASSPRATGPGLAAPETQY
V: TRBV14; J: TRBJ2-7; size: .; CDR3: ASSVAGGTYEQY
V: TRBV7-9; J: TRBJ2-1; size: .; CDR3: ASSSVYNEQF
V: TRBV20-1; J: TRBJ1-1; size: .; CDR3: SATRYDRGGSLNTEAF
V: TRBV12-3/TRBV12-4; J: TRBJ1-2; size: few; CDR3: ASSLDGYVET
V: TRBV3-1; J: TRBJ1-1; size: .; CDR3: ASSRDRFTEAF
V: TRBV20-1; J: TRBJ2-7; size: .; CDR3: SARERRLAASYEQY
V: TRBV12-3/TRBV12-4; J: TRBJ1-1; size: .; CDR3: ASTPDGRATEAF
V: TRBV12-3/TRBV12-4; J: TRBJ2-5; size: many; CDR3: ASSLFSGGAEETQY
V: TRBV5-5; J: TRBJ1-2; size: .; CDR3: ASSVGVPNYGYT
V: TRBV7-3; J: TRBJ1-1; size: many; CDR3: ASSLSMNTEAF
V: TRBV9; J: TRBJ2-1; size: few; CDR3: ASSVAPAGVYNEQF
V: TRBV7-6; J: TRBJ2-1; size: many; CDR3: ASSLGTGGSYNEQF
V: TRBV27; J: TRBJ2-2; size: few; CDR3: ASRSSRDRPSNTGELF